Each of the 15 T cell receptor beta chains below was sequenced from the same sample in a study of blood T cells in healthy people across ages. Next came a second PCR, run for roughly 6 to 11 cycles, which used a sample-barcoded 5' primer along with a J-beta primer mix. TCRdb re-called the 5' RACE reads with MiXCR, one entry per CDR3 protein. The repertoire holds 710,000 or so distinct CDR3 sequences, with about 30% as singletons. Sequenced: blood. The receptor set was obtained from an elderly woman in good health.

As to this clonotype: This may be a read error: a much more frequent sequence differs by one nucleotide. The rearrangement joins TRBV28 to TRBJ2-1; 9 bases agree with TRBD1. TRBJ2-7 matches the DNA end more closely, so the J call is doubtful. CDR1 and CDR2 from the germline V gene are MDHEN and SYDVKM. The CDR3 contains 15 residues. CDR3 region: CASSLTGGASNEQYF. CDR3 coding DNA: TGTGCCAGCAGTTTAACAGGGGGCGCATCAAATGAGCAGTACTTC.

This clonotype turned up a few times. The rearrangement uses TRBV6-2 or TRBV6-3 and TRBJ1-1; a possible D gene is TRBD1 (6 bases). The length of the CDR3 is 18 residues. Germline V gene sequence: CDR1 MNHEY, CDR2 SVGEGT. Trimming stripped 5 bases from V and 4 bases from J, with 26 bases between. The CDR3 sequence is CASSLPWVGRGDGTEAFF. The CDR3 bases are TGTGCCAGCAGTCTCCCCTGGGTGGGCAGGGGAGATGGCACTGAAGCTTTCTTT.

This chain uses TRBV7-2 with TRBJ2-7; 8 positions match TRBD2. The CDR3 contains 15 residues. V trimming: 5 bases; J trimming: 2 bases; junction bases outside the gene matches: 8. CDR1 SGHTA and CDR2 FQGNSA come from the germline V gene. The CDR3 coding sequence is TGTGCCAGCAGCGGCCTAAGCGGGGGTGCCTACGAGCAGTACTTC. Its translation: CASSGLSGGAYEQYF.

In its sample, this clonotype was seen a few times. The V gene is TRBV3-1, the J gene TRBJ2-1; TRBD2 matches at 8 bases. With 1 base clipped from V and 2 bases from J, the junction kept 4 bases outside the gene matches. This CDR3 has 16 residues. Germline loops: CDR1 LGHDT, CDR2 YNNKEL (reference sequence). In DNA form, the CDR3 reads TGTGCCAGCAGCCAAGCCAGCGGGGGCACCTACAATGAGCAGTTCTTC. It codes for CASSQASGGTYNEQFF.

This clonotype was observed many times. This chain's CDR3 is CASRDRVNQPQHF. In nucleotides, the CDR3 is TGTGCCTCCCGGGACAGGGTCAATCAGCCCCAGCATTTT. J is TRBJ1-5 and V is TRBV6-1; 9 positions agree with TRBD1. The J segment lost 3 bases and the V segment lost 11 bases, leaving 5 bases of the junction unmatched. Per germline, CDR1 MNHNS and CDR2 SASEGT. This CDR3 comprises 13 residues.

This clonotype has at least ten counts. This sequence joins TRBV28 and TRBJ2-5; 10 bases agree with TRBD1. This CDR3 comprises 15 residues. Per the germline V gene, CDR1 is MDHEN and CDR2 is SYDVKM. Germline trimming cut 5 bases from V and 4 bases from J; bases unmatched to any gene: 7. The CDR3 here is CASSTQTGGRETQYF. CDR3 DNA: TGTGCCAGCAGTACCCAGACAGGGGGCCGAGAGACCCAGTACTTC.

This clonotype was observed at least ten times. In DNA, the CDR3 is TGTGCCAGCAGCCATCCTGGGACGCTCTCCTACGAGCAGTACTTC. Translated, it gives CASSHPGTLSYEQYF. This chain connects TRBV14 to TRBJ2-7, with D perhaps TRBD1 or TRBD2 (5 bases each). This CDR3 comprises 15 residues. Trimming left V 3 bases short and J 0 bases short, with 12 bases between. The V gene's germline CDR1 is SGHDN and CDR2 FVKESK.

This chain uses TRBV20-1 with TRBJ2-3, with 12 bases aligning to TRBD1. The CDR3 loop spans 15 amino acids. In germline, CDR1 is DFQATT, CDR2 SNEGSKA (reference sequence). The DNA for the CDR3 is TGCAGCCTTCGACCGGGACAGGGGGCCGCAGATACGCAGTATTTT. Amino acids: CSLRPGQGAADTQYF.

This clonotype has at least ten counts. This chain uses TRBV15 with TRBJ2-6; D not resolved. The CDR3 loop spans 15 amino acids. The germline V and J ends were trimmed by 0 bases and 2 bases, with 5 bases remaining between them. Germline V gene lookup returns CDR1 LNHNV and CDR2 YYDKDF (reference sequence). The CDR3 sequence is CATSREGTGANVLTF. Here the CDR3 DNA reads TGTGCCACCAGCAGAGAAGGGACTGGGGCCAACGTCCTGACTTTC.

This clonotype was observed many times. CDR3 residues: CAPTGVRREETQYF. Written as DNA, the CDR3 is TGTGCCCCCACTGGGGTACGACGGGAAGAGACCCAGTACTTC. The rearrangement joins TRBV27 to TRBJ2-5; the D is unclear. The CDR3 has 14 residues. Germline V lookup: CDR1 MNHEY, CDR2 SMNVEV (reference sequence). The ends were cut back, 11 bases at V and 3 bases at J, with 19 bases in the middle.

The chain is built from TRBV7-9 and TRBJ2-3, with no clear D. Germline loops: CDR1 SEHNR, CDR2 FQNEAQ (reference sequence). This CDR3 is 15 amino acids long. Trimming pared 6 bases from V and 0 bases from J, leaving 13 bases between. Here the CDR3 DNA reads TGTGCCAGCAGTTGGACGGAACCTAGCACAGATACGCAGTATTTT. Its translation is CASSWTEPSTDTQYF.

This clonotype occurred many times. J is TRBJ2-5 and V is TRBV29-1; D could derive from TRBD1 or TRBD2 (5 bases each). The germline V gene encodes CDR1 SQVTM and CDR2 ANQGSEA. This CDR3 is built from 14 residues. Trimming removed 2 bases at V and 7 bases at J, with 17 bases between. CDR3 nucleotides: TGCAGCGTTGAATTGGAGGTCCCGAGGGGGACCCAGTACTTC. Translation gives CSVELEVPRGTQYF. The complete variable domain, with remaining parts taken from reference TRBV29-1 and TRBJ2-5, reads SAVISQKPSRDICQRGTSLTIQCQVDSQVTMMFWYRQQPGQSLTLIATANQGSEATYESGFVIDKFPISRPNLTFSTLTVSNMSPEDSSIYLCSVELEVPRGTQYFGPGTRLLVL.

The genes are TRBV6-5 and TRBJ2-1; TRBD2 is a possible D gene (6 bases). CDR1 and CDR2 (germline): MNHEY, SVGAGI. V was cut by 1 base and J by 8 bases, with 9 bases left in between. This CDR3 spans 13 amino acids. The CDR3 sequence is CASSYLRGDEQFF. The CDR3 DNA reads TGTGCCAGCAGTTACTTGCGGGGTGATGAGCAGTTCTTC.

Remarks on this clonotype: An end of the junction differs from the germline gene, which may be a read error. The rearrangement uses TRBV6-6 and TRBJ2-7; D gene ambiguous. The CDR3 has 14 amino acids. The V gene's germline CDR1 is MNHNY and CDR2 SVGAGI (reference sequence). The CDR3 reads CASRYSEQSNEQYF. Written as DNA, the CDR3 is TGTGCCAGCAGGTACTCCGAGCAATCGAACGAGCAGTACTTC.

At least ten counts were recorded for this clonotype. This chain joins TRBV11-2 and TRBJ2-5, with 11 bases matching TRBD2. Germline V gene sequence: CDR1 SGHAT, CDR2 FQNNGV. V shed 0 bases and J 4 bases; nucleotides not matched to a gene: 10. CDR3 size: 18 residues. CDR3 nucleotide sequence: TGTGCCAGCAGCTTAGATTTGGGGCTAGCGGGGGGAGGAGAGACCCAGTACTTC. Protein: CASSLDLGLAGGGETQYF.